Below are 8 T cell receptor beta chains sequenced from a single sample in a study of blood T cells in healthy people across ages. Sample-barcoded 5' priming and a J-beta primer mix drove a second PCR of roughly 7 to 11 cycles. TCRdb independently ran MiXCR on the 5' RACE reads; one entry per CDR3 protein. The table lists 1.5 million to 2 million distinct CDR3 sequences, around half of them singletons. The specimen was blood. Receptors originate from a middle-aged woman in good health.

The rearrangement links TRBV4-2 to TRBJ2-7, with D hard to call. Per germline, CDR1 LGHNA and CDR2 YNFKEQ. V shed 0 bases and J shed 7 bases, with 13 bases lying between them. The length of the CDR3 is 14 residues. The CDR3 is CASSQDNVNNEQYF. As DNA, the CDR3 is TGTGCCAGCAGCCAAGACAATGTGAACAATGAGCAGTACTTC.

The chain links TRBV7-2 to TRBJ2-3; 7 nucleotides agree with TRBD2. V was clipped by 3 bases and J by 2 bases; unmatched bases: 17. The CDR3 runs 19 residues. Germline CDR1 SGHTA, CDR2 FQGNSA. CDR3 region: CASSFRRSSGGGNTDTQYF. The CDR3 DNA sequence: TGTGCCAGCAGCTTTAGGCGATCGTCCGGCGGGGGTAACACAGATACGCAGTATTTT.

This clonotype occurred a few times. The chain has TRBV10-3 and TRBJ2-7, with D hard to call. Germline CDR1 and CDR2: ENHRY and SYGVKD. Between the trimmed V and J ends, which lost 3 bases and 0 bases, there was a span of 12 bases. This CDR3 spans 15 amino acids. CDR3 sequence: CAISDPGPYSYEQYF. CDR3 nucleotide sequence: TGTGCCATCAGTGATCCCGGACCGTACTCCTACGAGCAGTACTTC.

This sequence joins TRBV2 and TRBJ2-6; tentative D call: TRBD2 (6 bases). CDR3 length equals 15 residues. The germline V and J ends were trimmed by 6 bases and 0 bases, with 9 bases remaining between them. Per germline, CDR1 SNHLY and CDR2 FYNNEI. The CDR3 coding sequence is TGTGCCAGCAGCCGGGAGACCTCTGGGGCCAACGTCCTGACTTTC. It is translated as CASSRETSGANVLTF.

This rearrangement joins TRBV19 to TRBJ1-2; 10 nucleotides align to TRBD1. The CDR3 runs to 17 residues. Germline V CDR1 and CDR2: LNHDA, SQIVND (reference sequence). Trimming removed 6 bases from V and 3 bases from J; junction bases left unmatched: 13. The CDR3 sequence: CASSTTSGTGAHYGYTF. The CDR3, as DNA: TGTGCCAGTAGCACTACATCCGGGACAGGGGCCCACTATGGCTACACCTTC. Drawing the rest from reference TRBV19 and TRBJ1-2, the complete variable domain is DGGITQSPKYLFRKEGQNVTLSCEQNLNHDAMYWYRQDPGQGLRLIYYSQIVNDFQKGDIAEGYSVSREKKESFPLTVTSAQKNPTAFYLCASSTTSGTGAHYGYTFGSGTRLTVV.

This rearrangement joins TRBV5-1 to TRBJ1-6; TRBD1 is a possible D gene (6 bases). The length of the CDR3 is 17 residues. CDR1 and CDR2 from the germline V gene are SGHRS and YFSETQ. Trimming cost V 0 bases and J 7 bases, with 17 bases left between them. The DNA for the CDR3 is TGCGCCAGCAGCTTGGCGGGGGCCGGGATCCCAAATTCACCCCTCCACTTT. This translates into CASSLAGAGIPNSPLHF. The entire variable domain, with the rest obtained from reference TRBV5-1 and TRBJ1-6, is as follows: KAGVTQTPRYLIKTRGQQVTLSCSPISGHRSVSWYQQTPGQGLQFLFEYFSETQRNKGNFPGRFSGRQFSNSRSEMNVSTLELGDSALYLCASSLAGAGIPNSPLHFGNGTRLTVT.

The J gene is TRBJ1-1, the V gene TRBV7-9; no clear D gene. Trimming pared 3 bases from V and 6 bases from J, leaving 8 bases between. This CDR3 has 12 residues. Germline CDR1 and CDR2: SEHNR and FQNEAQ (reference sequence). The CDR3 DNA follows: TGTGCCAGCAGCTTCCCCTTTTCTGAAGCTTTCTTT. Protein product: CASSFPFSEAFF. The whole variable domain, filled in from reference TRBV7-9 and TRBJ1-1, reads DTGVSQNPRHKITKRGQNVTFRCDPISEHNRLYWYRQTLGQGPEFLTYFQNEAQLEKSRLLSDRFSAERPKGSFSTLEIQRTEQGDSAMYLCASSFPFSEAFFGQGTRLTVV.

CDR3 loop: CSASKGDSYEQYF. The CDR3, as DNA: TGCAGTGCTAGCAAGGGTGATAGCTACGAGCAGTACTTC. The chain has TRBV20-1 and TRBJ2-7; D is unresolved. Germline CDR1 and CDR2: DFQATT and SNEGSKA (reference sequence). V dropped 3 bases and J dropped 3 bases, with 12 bases sitting between them. The CDR3 runs to 13 residues.